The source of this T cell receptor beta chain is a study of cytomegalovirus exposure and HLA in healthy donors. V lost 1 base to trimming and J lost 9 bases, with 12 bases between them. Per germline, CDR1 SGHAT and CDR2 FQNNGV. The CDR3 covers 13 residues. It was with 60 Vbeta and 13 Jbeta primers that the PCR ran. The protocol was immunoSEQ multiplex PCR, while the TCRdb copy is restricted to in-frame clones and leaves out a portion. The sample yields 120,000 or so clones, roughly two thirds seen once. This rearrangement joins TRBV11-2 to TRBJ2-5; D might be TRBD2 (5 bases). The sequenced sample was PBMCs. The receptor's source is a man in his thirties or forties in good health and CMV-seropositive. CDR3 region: CASSLGLMEAQYF. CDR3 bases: TGTGCCAGCAGCTTAGGTTTGATGGAGGCCCAGTACTTC.